A selection of T cell receptor beta chains follows, all from one sample in a study of cytomegalovirus exposure and HLA in healthy donors. Produced via immunoSEQ multiplex PCR; TCRdb's table is partial and in-frame only. Found here are some 130,000 clones, approximately 80% of them singletons; the top ten hold over 2.5%. Sequenced sample: PBMCs. Source of these receptors: a male donor in good health and CMV-seronegative. CDR3s include the opening cysteine and the closing phenylalanine or tryptophan. Each record gives: D gene, CDR3 length, V gene, J gene, clone size, CDR3 protein, CDR3 DNA. A D gene is named only where the DNA matches it firmly. Size tells how often a clone was seen (once, few, many) or the class of an expanded clone, and some rows leave it out.

TRBD2	14	TRBV19	TRBJ2-7	NA	CASSPGTRGYEQYF	TGTGCCAGTAGTCCCGGGACTAGAGGCTACGAGCAGTACTTC
NA	13	TRBV5-4	TRBJ2-1	NA	CASSFRAYNEQFF	TGTGCCAGCAGCTTCAGGGCCTACAATGAGCAGTTCTTC
NA	13	TRBV5-5	TRBJ2-1	few	CASSPPSAAGQFF	TGTGCCAGCAGTCCGCCTAGCGCGGCAGGGCAGTTCTTC
NA	15	TRBV18	TRBJ2-4	few	CASSPSSLAKNSQYF	TGTGCCAGCTCACCCTCCAGTCTAGCCAAAAACAGTCAGTACTTC
NA	15	TRBV19	TRBJ1-5	NA	CVSSIQGVGNQPQHF	TGTGTCAGTAGTATTCAGGGTGTGGGCAATCAGCCCCAGCATTTT
NA	17	TRBV5-6	TRBJ2-4	NA	CASSLRQNHLAKNIQYF	TGTGCCAGCAGCCTAAGACAGAACCACCTAGCCAAAAACATTCAGTACTTC
NA	16	TRBV7-4	TRBJ2-1	NA	CASSLISGRVYNEQFF	TGTGCCAGCAGCTTAATTAGTGGCAGGGTCTACAATGAGCAGTTCTTC
TRBD2	13	TRBV6-5	TRBJ2-3	NA	CALTSGRTDTQYF	TGTGCCCTCACTAGCGGGAGAACAGATACGCAGTATTTT
NA	14	TRBV10-3	TRBJ2-7	NA	CAISDYRSSYEQYF	TGTGCCATCAGTGATTACAGGAGCTCCTACGAGCAGTACTTC
NA	15	TRBV30	TRBJ2-2	few	CACLPGKLRAGELFF	TGTGCCTGTCTCCCAGGGAAGTTGCGTGCCGGGGAGCTGTTTTTT
NA	15	TRBV6-5	TRBJ2-7	few	CASSYSTGDKEEQYF	TGTGCCAGCAGTTACTCGACGGGGGATAAGGAGGAGCAGTACTTC
NA	11	TRBV7-9	TRBJ2-7	NA	CSSSYSYEQYF	TGTTCCAGCAGTTACTCCTACGAGCAGTACTTC
TRBD2	16	TRBV4-2	TRBJ2-7	NA	CASSQDETSGTYEQYF	TGTGCCAGCAGCCAAGATGAAACTAGCGGCACCTACGAGCAGTACTTC
TRBD2	19	TRBV11-2	TRBJ2-7	NA	CASSLVPRSKASGRNEQYF	TGTGCCAGCAGCTTAGTGCCTAGGTCTAAGGCTAGCGGGAGGAACGAGCAGTACTTC
TRBD2	12	TRBV10-1	TRBJ2-3	NA	CASSREGDTQYF	TGCGCCAGCAGCCGGGAGGGAGATACGCAGTATTTT
TRBD2	15	TRBV18	TRBJ2-3	NA	CASSPLAGRTDTQYF	TGTGCCAGCTCACCGCTAGCGGGGCGCACAGATACGCAGTATTTT
NA	15	TRBV5-1	TRBJ2-3	NA	CASSLGQTSTDTQYF	TGCGCCAGCAGCTTGGGCCAGACTAGCACAGATACGCAGTATTTT
TRBD2	15	TRBV5-4	TRBJ2-7	once	CASRVLGGMVHEQYF	TGTGCCAGCAGGGTTTTGGGGGGGATGGTCCACGAGCAGTACTTC
NA	13	TRBV11-2	TRBJ2-1	NA	CASSSLSNNEQFF	TGTGCCAGCAGCTCTCTTAGTAACAATGAGCAGTTCTTC
TRBD2	14	TRBV7-2	TRBJ2-1	NA	CASSGGGGYNEQFF	TGTGCCAGCAGCGGGGGCGGGGGGTACAATGAGCAGTTCTTC
NA	13	TRBV11-2	TRBJ1-2	NA	CASSLSGEAGYTF	TGTGCCAGCAGCTTAAGCGGGGAAGCTGGCTACACCTTC
NA	13	TRBV6-6	TRBJ1-1	NA	CASSYSTHTEAFF	TGTGCCAGCAGTTACTCGACACACACTGAAGCTTTCTTT
TRBD1	15	TRBV28	TRBJ1-5	NA	CASRTGTGGIQPQHF	TGTGCCAGCAGAACCGGGACAGGGGGCATCCAGCCCCAGCATTTT